This is a list of T cell receptor beta chains from one sample in a study of shared clonotypes between healthy human individuals. TCRdb's copy holds only in-frame clones and misses some; the assay was immunoSEQ multiplex PCR. The sample lists nearly 2 million clones; about 95% were seen once. The specimen was naive CD8+ T cells sorted from blood. These receptors all stem from a man between 18 and 29 years old in good health. The CDR3 runs from the conserved cysteine through the conserved F or W. The D gene is left open where the match is weak. Expanded clones are given a class, and other clones once, few, many or no size at all.

d_gene,j_gene,v_gene,abundance,CDR3aa,CDR3nt
TRBD1,TRBJ2-7,TRBV9,-,CASSVAGQGYEQYF,TGTGCCAGCAGCGTAGCTGGACAGGGATACGAGCAGTACTTC
TRBD1,TRBJ2-3,TRBV11-2,-,CASSFGTGTADTQYF,TGTGCCAGCAGCTTCGGGACAGGGACCGCAGATACGCAGTATTTT
TRBD2,TRBJ2-1,TRBV13,-,CASSLSLRVAGGSLDEQFF,TGTGCCAGCAGCTTAAGTCTCCGTGTAGCGGGAGGCTCCCTGGATGAGCAGTTCTTC
-,TRBJ1-1,TRBV4-1,-,CASSRLTGTNTEAFF,TGCGCCAGCAGCCGATTGACAGGAACGAACACTGAAGCTTTCTTT
TRBD1,TRBJ2-7,TRBV10-3,-,CATGTGGYEQYF,TGTGCCACAGGGACAGGAGGCTACGAGCAGTACTTC
-,TRBJ2-1,TRBV4-1,-,CASSQPGELGYNEQFF,TGCGCCAGCAGCCAGCCGGGGGAACTAGGCTACAATGAGCAGTTCTTC
-,TRBJ1-3,TRBV6-5,-,CASSYRGVSGNTIYF,TGTGCCAGCAGTTACCGGGGAGTCTCTGGAAACACCATATATTTT
-,TRBJ2-5,TRBV6-5,-,CASSGVAQETQYF,TGTGCCAGCAGTGGGGTAGCACAAGAGACCCAGTACTTC
-,TRBJ2-3,TRBV5-1,once,CASSLVSGRGQYF,TGCGCCAGCAGCTTGGTTAGCGGCCGGGGGCAGTATTTT
-,TRBJ2-7,TRBV18,-,CASSPDSYEQYF,TGTGCCAGCTCACCCGACAGCTACGAGCAGTACTTC
TRBD1,TRBJ1-2,TRBV9,once,CASSDRDRNNYGYTF,TGTGCCAGCAGCGACCGGGACAGGAATAACTATGGCTACACCTTC
-,TRBJ1-1,TRBV28,-,CATLPQNSVNTEAFF,TGTGCCACCCTACCACAGAACTCGGTGAACACTGAAGCTTTCTTT
TRBD2,TRBJ2-7,TRBV6-5,once,CASSFTSDRRGEQYF,TGTGCCAGCAGTTTTACTAGCGACCGAAGAGGGGAGCAGTACTTC
-,TRBJ1-1,TRBV19,-,CASSIWTEAFF,TGTGCCAGTAGTATCTGGACTGAAGCTTTCTTT
-,TRBJ1-2,TRBV9,-,CASSANPRYGYTF,TGTGCCAGCAGCGCCAACCCTAGGTATGGCTACACCTTC
-,TRBJ1-1,TRBV11-2,-,CASSQDLRGTEAFF,TGTGCCAGCAGCCAAGATTTACGAGGGACTGAAGCTTTCTTT
-,TRBJ2-1,TRBV25-1,-,CASSEWLPNEQFF,TGTGCCAGCAGTGAATGGTTGCCCAATGAGCAGTTCTTC
TRBD2,TRBJ2-2,TRBV9,-,CASSATSGRGELFF,TGTGCCAGCAGCGCGACTAGCGGGCGCGGGGAGCTGTTTTTT
-,TRBJ1-5,TRBV19,once,CASGSPDQPQHF,TGTGCCAGCGGCTCCCCAGATCAGCCCCAGCATTTT
-,TRBJ2-7,TRBV27,-,CASSLRRYGDEQYF,TGTGCCAGCAGTTTACGGCGCTACGGGGACGAGCAGTACTTC
-,TRBJ2-7,TRBV6-5,-,CASSSQGSYEQYF,TGTGCCAGCAGTTCACAGGGATCCTACGAGCAGTACTTC
TRBD2,TRBJ2-3,TRBV2,-,CASSVLAEGTDTQYF,TGTGCCAGCAGTGTACTAGCGGAAGGCACAGATACGCAGTATTTT
TRBD1,TRBJ2-7,TRBV9,-,CASSGDRPEQYF,TGTGCCAGCAGCGGGGACAGACCCGAGCAGTACTTC
-,TRBJ1-4,TRBV9,once,CASSVWADNEKLFF,TGTGCCAGCAGCGTATGGGCAGACAATGAAAAACTGTTTTTT
TRBD2,TRBJ2-7,TRBV7-9,-,CASSDRGTSGFYEQYF,TGTGCCAGCAGCGACAGAGGGACTAGCGGGTTCTACGAGCAGTACTTC
-,TRBJ2-7,TRBV6-5,few,CASSYTGSYEQYF,TGTGCCAGCAGTTACACAGGGTCCTACGAGCAGTACTTC
-,TRBJ1-1,TRBV4-1,-,CASSQGSEAFF,TGCGCCAGCAGCCAGGGGAGTGAAGCTTTCTTT
TRBD2,TRBJ2-7,TRBV7-3,-,CASSVSGGADEQYF,TGTGCCAGCAGCGTGAGCGGGGGGGCAGACGAGCAGTACTTC
-,TRBJ2-2,TRBV6-5,-,CASSTGTNTGELFF,TGTGCCAGCTCTACAGGGACGAACACCGGGGAGCTGTTTTTT
-,TRBJ1-1,TRBV5-8,-,CASSFVNTEAFF,TGTGCCAGCAGCTTTGTGAACACTGAAGCTTTCTTT
-,TRBJ1-6,TRBV27,-,CASSASSASLYNSPLHF,TGTGCCAGCAGTGCCTCATCCGCCTCCCTCTATAATTCACCCCTCCACTTT
-,TRBJ2-1,TRBV7-2,-,CASSLRGPTYNEQFF,TGTGCCAGCAGCTTACGGGGACCGACCTACAATGAGCAGTTCTTC
-,TRBJ2-1,TRBV4-1,-,CASSQGMGEQFF,TGCGCCAGCAGCCAAGGAATGGGTGAGCAGTTCTTC
-,TRBJ1-4,TRBV28,-,CASSFRAVTEKLFF,TGTGCCAGCAGTTTCCGGGCCGTCACCGAAAAACTGTTTTTT
-,TRBJ1-1,TRBV7-9,once,CASSYLLAGSILGAEAFF,TGTGCCAGCAGCTACCTACTGGCCGGTAGTATCCTTGGAGCTGAAGCTTTCTTT
-,TRBJ1-2,TRBV9,-,CASSDGLNYGYTF,TGTGCCAGCAGCGACGGGCTCAACTATGGCTACACCTTC
-,TRBJ2-4,TRBV27,-,CASSLIPYHKNIQYF,TGTGCCAGCAGCCTAATCCCGTACCACAAAAACATTCAGTACTTC
-,TRBJ2-7,TRBV5-6,-,CASSKTVNDYEQYF,TGTGCCAGCAGTAAGACAGTTAACGACTACGAGCAGTACTTC
-,TRBJ1-5,TRBV11-2,-,CASSSSGGLLNQPQHF,TGTGCCAGCAGCTCATCTGGGGGACTCCTAAATCAGCCCCAGCATTTT
TRBD2,TRBJ2-5,TRBV27,once,CASSPIGGGETQYF,TGTGCCAGCAGTCCCATAGGCGGGGGGGAGACCCAGTACTTC
TRBD2,TRBJ2-1,TRBV7-9,-,CASSPPGLAGLEQFF,TGTGCCAGCAGCCCGCCGGGACTAGCGGGACTTGAGCAGTTCTTC
-,TRBJ2-2,TRBV12-1,once,CARGPPPGTGELFF,TGTGCCAGGGGACCCCCTCCGGGCACCGGGGAGCTGTTTTTT
TRBD1,TRBJ1-5,TRBV5-5,-,CASSRSGGAGISNQPQHF,TGTGCCAGCAGCAGATCAGGGGGCGCAGGAATTAGCAATCAGCCCCAGCATTTT
-,TRBJ2-7,TRBV9,-,CASSVELGGQPQVFVEQYF,TGTGCCAGCAGCGTAGAATTAGGGGGGCAGCCCCAGGTCTTTGTTGAGCAGTACTTC
-,TRBJ2-7,TRBV27,-,CASSPSEGETPYEQYF,TGTGCCAGCAGTCCGTCCGAGGGGGAAACTCCCTACGAGCAGTACTTC
-,TRBJ2-3,TRBV9,-,CASTGASTDTQYF,TGTGCCAGCACAGGGGCGAGCACAGATACGCAGTATTTT
-,TRBJ1-6,TRBV27,-,CASSPQQGEIHNSPLHF,TGTGCCAGCAGTCCACAGCAAGGAGAGATTCATAATTCACCCCTCCACTTT
TRBD2,TRBJ2-3,TRBV5-1,once,CASSPRWPSGSTDTQYF,TGCGCCAGCAGCCCGAGGTGGCCTAGCGGGAGCACAGATACGCAGTATTTT
-,TRBJ1-2,TRBV4-3,-,CASSQYREGQPLYGYTF,TGCGCCAGCAGCCAGTACCGAGAGGGGCAGCCACTCTATGGCTACACCTTC
TRBD1,TRBJ1-2,TRBV19,-,CASMDRAANYGYTF,TGTGCCAGTATGGACAGGGCCGCTAACTATGGCTACACCTTC
TRBD1,TRBJ2-7,TRBV6-5,-,CASRFRDSYEQYF,TGTGCCAGCAGGTTCCGGGACAGCTACGAGCAGTACTTC
TRBD1,TRBJ2-7,TRBV27,-,CASTSWTGDSYEQYF,TGTGCCAGCACCTCCTGGACAGGGGACTCCTACGAGCAGTACTTC
-,TRBJ2-1,TRBV9,once,CASSPQGNEQFF,TGTGCCAGCAGCCCCCAGGGGAATGAGCAGTTCTTC
TRBD1,TRBJ2-5,TRBV28,-,CASSRTGGAYGETQYF,TGTGCCAGCAGTCGGACAGGGGGCGCCTATGGAGAGACCCAGTACTTC
-,TRBJ2-7,TRBV5-5,-,CASSYGISVYEQYF,TGTGCCAGCAGCTACGGTATCTCCGTCTACGAGCAGTACTTC
-,TRBJ2-7,TRBV7-8,-,CASSSVPGGTYEQYF,TGTGCCAGCAGCTCCGTTCCCGGGGGTACCTACGAGCAGTACTTC
-,TRBJ1-5,TRBV28,-,CASSFRDSNQPQHF,TGTGCCAGCAGTTTCCGGGATAGCAATCAGCCCCAGCATTTT
-,TRBJ1-1,TRBV5-6,-,CASSSVMPVEAFF,TGTGCCAGCAGCTCCGTCATGCCGGTCGAAGCTTTCTTT
TRBD1,TRBJ2-3,TRBV11-2,-,CASRDRTGGDNTQYF,TGTGCCAGCAGAGATAGGACAGGGGGCGATAATACGCAGTATTTT